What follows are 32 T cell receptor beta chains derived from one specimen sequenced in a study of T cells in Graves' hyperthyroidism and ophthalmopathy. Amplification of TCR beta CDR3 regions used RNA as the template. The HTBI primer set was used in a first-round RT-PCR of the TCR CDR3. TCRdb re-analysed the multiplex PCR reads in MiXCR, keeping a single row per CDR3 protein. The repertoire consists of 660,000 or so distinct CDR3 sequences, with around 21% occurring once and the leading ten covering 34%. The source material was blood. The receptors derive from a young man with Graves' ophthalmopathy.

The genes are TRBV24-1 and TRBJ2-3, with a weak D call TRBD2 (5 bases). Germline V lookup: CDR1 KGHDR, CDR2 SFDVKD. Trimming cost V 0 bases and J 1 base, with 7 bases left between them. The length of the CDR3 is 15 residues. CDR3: CATSDLEEGTDTQYF. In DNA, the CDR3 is TGTGCCACCAGTGATTTGGAGGAGGGCACAGATACGCAGTATTTT.

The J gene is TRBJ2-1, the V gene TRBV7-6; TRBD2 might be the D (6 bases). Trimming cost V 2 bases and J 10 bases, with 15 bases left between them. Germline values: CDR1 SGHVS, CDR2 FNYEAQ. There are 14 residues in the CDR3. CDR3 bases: TGTGCCAGCAGCTTAAGGGTGGGAGGCGACGAGCAGTTCTTC. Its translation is CASSLRVGGDEQFF.

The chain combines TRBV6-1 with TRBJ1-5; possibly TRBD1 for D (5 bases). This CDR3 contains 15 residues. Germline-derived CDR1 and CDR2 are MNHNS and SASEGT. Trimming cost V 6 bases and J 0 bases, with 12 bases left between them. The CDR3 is CASSISRDSNQPQHF. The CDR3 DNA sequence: TGTGCCAGCAGCATTAGCAGGGATAGCAATCAGCCCCAGCATTTT.

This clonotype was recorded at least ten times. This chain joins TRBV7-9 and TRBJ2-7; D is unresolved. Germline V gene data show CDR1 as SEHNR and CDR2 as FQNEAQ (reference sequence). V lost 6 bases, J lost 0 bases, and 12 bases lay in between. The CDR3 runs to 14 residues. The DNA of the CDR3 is TGTGCCAGCAGGTCTCAGCTCGACTCCTACGAGCAGTACTTC. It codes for CASRSQLDSYEQYF.

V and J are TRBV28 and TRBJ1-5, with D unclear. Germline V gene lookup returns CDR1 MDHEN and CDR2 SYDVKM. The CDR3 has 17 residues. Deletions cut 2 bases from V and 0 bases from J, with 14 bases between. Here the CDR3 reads CASSLPRPTYSNQPQHF. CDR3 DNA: TGTGCCAGCAGTTTACCGCGGCCTACCTATAGCAATCAGCCCCAGCATTTT.

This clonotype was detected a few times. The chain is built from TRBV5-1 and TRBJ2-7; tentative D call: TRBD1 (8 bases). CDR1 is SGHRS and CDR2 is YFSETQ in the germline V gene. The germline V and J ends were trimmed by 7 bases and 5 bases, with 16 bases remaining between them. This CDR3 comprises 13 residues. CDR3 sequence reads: CASGQGGVHEQYF. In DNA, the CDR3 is TGCGCCAGCGGACAGGGAGGGGTCCACGAGCAGTACTTC.

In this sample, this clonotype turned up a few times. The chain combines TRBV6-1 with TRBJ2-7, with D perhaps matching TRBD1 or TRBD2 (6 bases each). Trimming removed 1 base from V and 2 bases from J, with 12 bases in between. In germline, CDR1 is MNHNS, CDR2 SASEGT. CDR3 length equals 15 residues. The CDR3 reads CASSEVGGHTYEQYF. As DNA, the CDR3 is TGTGCCAGCAGTGAAGTGGGGGGACACACCTACGAGCAGTACTTC.

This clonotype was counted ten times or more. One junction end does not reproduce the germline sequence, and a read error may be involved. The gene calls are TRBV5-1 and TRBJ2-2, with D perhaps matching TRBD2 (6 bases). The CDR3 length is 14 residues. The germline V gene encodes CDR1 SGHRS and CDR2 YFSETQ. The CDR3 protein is CASSLGGNTGELFF. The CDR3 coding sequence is TGTGCCAGCAGTTTGGGAGGGAACACCGGGGAGCTGTTTTTT.

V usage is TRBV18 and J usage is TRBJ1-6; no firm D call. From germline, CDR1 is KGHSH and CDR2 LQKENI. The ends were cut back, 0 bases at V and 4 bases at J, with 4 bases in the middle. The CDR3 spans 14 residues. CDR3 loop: CASSPPAYNSPLHF. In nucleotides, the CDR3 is TGTGCCAGCTCACCACCGGCGTATAATTCACCCCTCCACTTT.

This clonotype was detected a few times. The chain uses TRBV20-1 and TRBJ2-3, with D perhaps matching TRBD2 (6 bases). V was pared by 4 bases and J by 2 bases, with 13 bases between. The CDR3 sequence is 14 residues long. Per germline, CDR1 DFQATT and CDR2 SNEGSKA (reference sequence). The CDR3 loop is CSATRGGVTDTQYF. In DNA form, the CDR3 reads TGCAGTGCTACTCGGGGCGGGGTCACAGATACGCAGTATTTT.

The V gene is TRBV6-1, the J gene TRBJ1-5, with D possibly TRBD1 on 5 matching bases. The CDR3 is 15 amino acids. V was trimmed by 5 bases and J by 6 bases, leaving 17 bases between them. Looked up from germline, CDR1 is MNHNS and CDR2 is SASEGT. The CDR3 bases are TGTGCCAGCAGTTCCATCGGGGGTAGGGCTCAGCCCCAGCATTTT. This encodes CASSSIGGRAQPQHF.

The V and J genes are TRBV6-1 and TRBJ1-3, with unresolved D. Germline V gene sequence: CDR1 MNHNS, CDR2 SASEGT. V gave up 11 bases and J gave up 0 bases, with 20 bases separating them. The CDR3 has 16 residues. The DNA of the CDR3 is TGTGCCGGGCGGCGCGATTGGCCTATCTCTGGAAACACCATATATTTT. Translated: CAGRRDWPISGNTIYF.

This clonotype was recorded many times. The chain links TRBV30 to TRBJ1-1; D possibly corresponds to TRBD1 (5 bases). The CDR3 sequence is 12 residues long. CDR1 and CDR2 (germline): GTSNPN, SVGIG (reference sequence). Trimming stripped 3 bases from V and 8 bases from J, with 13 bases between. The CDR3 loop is CAWSATGTEAFF. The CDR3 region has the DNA TGTGCCTGGAGCGCTACCGGGACCGAAGCTTTCTTT.

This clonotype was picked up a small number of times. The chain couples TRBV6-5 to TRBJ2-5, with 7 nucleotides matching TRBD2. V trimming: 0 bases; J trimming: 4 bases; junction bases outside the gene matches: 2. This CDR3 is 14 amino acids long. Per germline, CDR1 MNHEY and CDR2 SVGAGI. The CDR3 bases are TGTGCCAGCAGTTACTCGCCTAGCGGAGAGACCCAGTACTTC. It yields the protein CASSYSPSGETQYF.

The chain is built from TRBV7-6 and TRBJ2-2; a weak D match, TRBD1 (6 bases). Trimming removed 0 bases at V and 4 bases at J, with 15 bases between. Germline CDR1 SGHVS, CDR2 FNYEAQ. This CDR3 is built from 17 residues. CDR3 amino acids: CASSLAEAQGITGELFF. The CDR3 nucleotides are TGTGCCAGCAGCTTAGCGGAGGCGCAGGGGATCACCGGGGAGCTGTTTTTT.

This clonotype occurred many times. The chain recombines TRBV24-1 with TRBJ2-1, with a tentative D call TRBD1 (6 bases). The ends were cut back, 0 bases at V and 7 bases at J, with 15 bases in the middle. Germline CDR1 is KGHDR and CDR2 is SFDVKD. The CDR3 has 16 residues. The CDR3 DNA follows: TGTGCCACCAGTGATTTGCAGGTGGGGGCGGATAATGAGCAGTTCTTC. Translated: CATSDLQVGADNEQFF.

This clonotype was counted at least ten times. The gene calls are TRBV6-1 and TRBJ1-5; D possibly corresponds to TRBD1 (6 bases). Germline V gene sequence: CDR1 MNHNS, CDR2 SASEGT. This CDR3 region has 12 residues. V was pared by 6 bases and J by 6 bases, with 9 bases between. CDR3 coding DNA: TGTGCCAGCAGGAACAGGGCTCAGCCCCAGCATTTT. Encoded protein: CASRNRAQPQHF.

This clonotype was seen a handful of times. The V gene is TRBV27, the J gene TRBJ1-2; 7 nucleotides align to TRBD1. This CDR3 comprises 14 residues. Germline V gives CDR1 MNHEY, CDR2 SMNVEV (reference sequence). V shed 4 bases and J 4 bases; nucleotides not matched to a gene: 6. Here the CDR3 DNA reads TGTGCCAGCAGTTCGGTGGGACAGCCCTATGGCTACACCTTC. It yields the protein CASSSVGQPYGYTF.

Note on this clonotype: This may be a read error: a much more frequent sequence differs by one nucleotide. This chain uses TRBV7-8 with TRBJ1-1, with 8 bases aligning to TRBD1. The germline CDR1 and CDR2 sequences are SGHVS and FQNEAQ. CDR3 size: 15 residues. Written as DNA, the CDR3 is TGTGCCAGCAGCCCAACCGGGACAGGCTACACTGAAGCTTCCTTT. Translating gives CASSPTGTGYTEASF.

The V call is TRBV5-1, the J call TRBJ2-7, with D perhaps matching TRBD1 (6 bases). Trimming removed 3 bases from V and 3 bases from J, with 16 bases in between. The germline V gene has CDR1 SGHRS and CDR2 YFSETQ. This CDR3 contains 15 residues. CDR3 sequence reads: CASSSNTGFFYEQYF. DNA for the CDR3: TGCGCCAGCAGCTCTAACACAGGGTTTTTCTACGAGCAGTACTTC.

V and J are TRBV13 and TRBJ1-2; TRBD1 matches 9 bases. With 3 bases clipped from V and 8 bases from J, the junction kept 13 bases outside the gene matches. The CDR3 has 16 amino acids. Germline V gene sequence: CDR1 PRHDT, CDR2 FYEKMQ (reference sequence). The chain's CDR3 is CASSFPGTGRLEGYTF. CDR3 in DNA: TGTGCCAGCAGCTTCCCGGGGACAGGGAGGCTAGAGGGCTACACCTTC.

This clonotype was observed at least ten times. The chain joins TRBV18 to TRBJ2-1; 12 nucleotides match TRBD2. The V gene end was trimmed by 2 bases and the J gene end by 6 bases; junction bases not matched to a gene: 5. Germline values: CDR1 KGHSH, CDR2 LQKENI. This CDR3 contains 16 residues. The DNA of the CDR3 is TGTGCCAGCTCACCAACACCGGGACTAGCGGGCAATGAGCAGTTCTTC. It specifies CASSPTPGLAGNEQFF.

This CDR3 is CASSQDLKGLGRGYTF. Here the CDR3 DNA reads TGTGCCAGCAGCCAAGATTTAAAAGGCCTGGGAAGAGGCTACACCTTC. The rearrangement links TRBV3-1 to TRBJ1-2; D unclear. Germline V lookup: CDR1 LGHDT, CDR2 YNNKEL (reference sequence). V dropped 0 bases and J dropped 8 bases, with 19 bases sitting between them. The CDR3 totals 16 residues.

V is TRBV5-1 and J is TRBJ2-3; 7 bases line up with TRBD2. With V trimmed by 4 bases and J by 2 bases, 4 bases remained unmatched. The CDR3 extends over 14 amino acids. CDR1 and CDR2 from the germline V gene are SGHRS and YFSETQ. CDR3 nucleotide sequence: TGCGCCAGCAGCCGAGCGGGAAACACAGATACGCAGTATTTT. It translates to CASSRAGNTDTQYF. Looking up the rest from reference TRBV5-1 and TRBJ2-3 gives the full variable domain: KAGVTQTPRYLIKTRGQQVTLSCSPISGHRSVSWYQQTPGQGLQFLFEYFSETQRNKGNFPGRFSGRQFSNSRSEMNVSTLELGDSALYLCASSRAGNTDTQYFGPGTRLTVL.

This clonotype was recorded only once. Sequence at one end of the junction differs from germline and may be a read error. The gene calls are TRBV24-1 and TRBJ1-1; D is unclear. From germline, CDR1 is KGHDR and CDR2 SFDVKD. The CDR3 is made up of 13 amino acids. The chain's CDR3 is CATSNAANTEALF. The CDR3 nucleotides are TGTGCCACCAGTAACGCCGCGAACACTGAAGCTCTCTTT.

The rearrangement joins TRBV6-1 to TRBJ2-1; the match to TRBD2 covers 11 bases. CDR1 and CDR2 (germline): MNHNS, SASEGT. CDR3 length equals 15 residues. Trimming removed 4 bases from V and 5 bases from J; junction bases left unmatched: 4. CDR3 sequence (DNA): TGTGCCAGCAGTGTAGCGGGAGGGTCTGACAATGAGCAGTTCTTC. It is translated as CASSVAGGSDNEQFF.

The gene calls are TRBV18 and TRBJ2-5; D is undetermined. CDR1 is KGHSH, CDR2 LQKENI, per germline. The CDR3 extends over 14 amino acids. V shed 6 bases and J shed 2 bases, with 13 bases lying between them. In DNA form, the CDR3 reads TGTGCCAGCTCGCCTTTGAAACGGCAAGAGACCCAGTACTTC. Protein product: CASSPLKRQETQYF.

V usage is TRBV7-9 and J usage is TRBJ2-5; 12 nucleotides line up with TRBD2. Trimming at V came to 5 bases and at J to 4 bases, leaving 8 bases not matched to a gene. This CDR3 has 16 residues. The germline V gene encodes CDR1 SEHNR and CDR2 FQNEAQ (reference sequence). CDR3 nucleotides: TGTGCCAGCAGCCCACGACTAGCGGGAGAGATAGAGACCCAGTACTTC. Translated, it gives CASSPRLAGEIETQYF.

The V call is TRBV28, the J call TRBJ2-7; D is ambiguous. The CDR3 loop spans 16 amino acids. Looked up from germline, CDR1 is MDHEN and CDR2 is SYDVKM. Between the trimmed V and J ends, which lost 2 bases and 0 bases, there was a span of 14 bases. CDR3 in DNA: TGTGCCAGCAGTTTACCCTTTGGGTTCAGCTCCTACGAGCAGTACTTC. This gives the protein CASSLPFGFSSYEQYF.

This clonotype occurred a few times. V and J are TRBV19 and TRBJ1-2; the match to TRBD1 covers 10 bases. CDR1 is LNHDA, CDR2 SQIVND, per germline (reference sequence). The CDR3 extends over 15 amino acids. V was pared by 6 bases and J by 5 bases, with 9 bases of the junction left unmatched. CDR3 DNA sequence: TGTGCCAGTAGCCGGCAGGGGACAGGGGATTATGGCTACACCTTC. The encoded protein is CASSRQGTGDYGYTF. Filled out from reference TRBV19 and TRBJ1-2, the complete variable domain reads DGGITQSPKYLFRKEGQNVTLSCEQNLNHDAMYWYRQDPGQGLRLIYYSQIVNDFQKGDIAEGYSVSREKKESFPLTVTSAQKNPTAFYLCASSRQGTGDYGYTFGSGTRLTVV.

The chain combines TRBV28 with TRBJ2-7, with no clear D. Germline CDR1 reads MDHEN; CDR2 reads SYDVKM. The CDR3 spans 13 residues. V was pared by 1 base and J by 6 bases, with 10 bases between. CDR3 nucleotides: TGTGCCAGCAGTTTATCCCCCAAGGGCGAGCAGTACTTC. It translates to CASSLSPKGEQYF.

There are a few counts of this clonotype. CDR3 coding DNA: TGTGCCAGCAGTTTAGGGACGGACACCGGGGAGCTGTTTTTT. Translated, it gives CASSLGTDTGELFF. The chain recombines TRBV12-3 or TRBV12-4 with TRBJ2-2, with D hard to call. This CDR3 has 14 residues. Trimming pared 1 base from V and 3 bases from J, leaving 6 bases between.